This T cell receptor beta chain was observed in a study of low-dose radiotherapy and immunotherapy resistance in tumors. Overall study: Cohort 2, a group dosed every two weeks at 1 Gy per fraction, received 13 Gy in total over 26 weeks.

The CDR3 totals 15 residues. Germline values: CDR1 MDHEN, CDR2 SYDVKM. V was clipped by 6 bases and J by 7 bases, with 21 bases between them. Sample time point: after trial treatment. Treatment meaning: LDRT plus nivolumab, ipilimumab, low-dose cyclophosphamide and aspirin (RACIN trial). Primers targeting TRAV and TRBV primed first-strand cDNA, covering alpha and beta chains. TCR amplification involved approximately 20 PCR cycles with a constant-region primer and V-primer adapter. TCRdb re-derived calls from the reads in MiXCR, one entry per CDR3 protein. The repertoire has 85,000 to 95,000 distinct CDR3 sequences, 20% to 25% of them found once; the top ten carry more than 10%.

The chain recombines TRBV28 with TRBJ1-1, with TRBD1 as a possible D gene (5 bases). The specimen comprised PBMCs, sampled after low-dose radiotherapy plus immunotherapy. This clonotype was obtained from a female donor with ovarian cancer. The DNA for the CDR3 is TGTGCCAGCAGGTCCCTGGACAAGGAGGGTAATGAAGCTTTCTTT. The encoded protein is CASRSLDKEGNEAFF.